Here is one TCR beta chain with its context. Antigen unknown. This entry is derived from a study of CD8+ T cells in alopecia areata. Study-wide results and limits: With just one nonresponder, it is still uncertain whether baseline CD8+ expansion relates to response. Scalp data also include sequences from resident alphabeta T cells of normal skin.

Documented treatment: oral pan-JAK inhibitor, 5-10 mg twice daily. The CDR3 extends over 16 amino acids. Trimming shortened V by 6 bases and J by 2 bases, and 17 bases separated the two germline ends. Germline V CDR1 and CDR2: LNHDA, SQIVND (reference sequence). Extracted from the samples, RNA was reverse transcribed into cDNA to serve as the sequencing template. The assay was immunoSEQ multiplex PCR, and TCRdb's table has in-frame clones only and misses some. The table shows approximately 130,000 clones, with around 60% occurring only once. This clonotype originated in a human donor with alopecia areata. Specimen: CD4+ T cells sorted from blood, collected at week 4, from a patient treated with tofacitinib. This chain joins TRBV19 and TRBJ1-5, with D possibly TRBD1 on 5 matching bases. CDR3: CASRISQGRGNQPQHF. CDR3 nucleotide sequence: TGTGCCAGTAGGATTTCCCAGGGTAGAGGCAATCAGCCCCAGCATTTT.